A selection of T cell receptor beta chains follows, all from one sample in a study of regulatory dendritic cells for organ transplantation. Profiling relied on immunoSEQ multiplex PCR, and the TCRdb table lists in-frame clones only, not all of them. Counted here are 28,000 or so clones, roughly 80% occurring once; the ten biggest clones make up under 0.12%. Sequencing was carried out using naive CD4+ T cells from blood. The receptors were sampled from a human donor in good health. CDR3s include the opening cysteine and the closing phenylalanine or tryptophan. A D gene is named only where the DNA matches it firmly. Clone size, where shown, is once, few, many, or a class for clones that have expanded.

D gene | clone size | J gene | V gene | CDR3 DNA | CDR3 protein
TRBD2 | NA | TRBJ2-3 | TRBV6-4 | TGTGCCAGCAGCACTAGCGGGGGGAATACGCAGTATTTT | CASSTSGGNTQYF
TRBD1 | few | TRBJ1-6 | TRBV6-4 | TGTGCCAGCAGTGACCAGGACAGGGGCAATTCACCCCTCCACTTT | CASSDQDRGNSPLHF
NA | NA | TRBJ2-2 | TRBV2 | TGTGCCAGCAGTTACACCGGGTCTCATTCCGGGGAGCTGTTTTTT | CASSYTGSHSGELFF
TRBD2 | NA | TRBJ2-5 | TRBV5-1 | TGCGCCAGCAGCCCCTTAGCGGGGGGCCTAGAGACCCAGTACTTC | CASSPLAGGLETQYF
TRBD1 | NA | TRBJ1-1 | TRBV5-8 | TGTGCCAGCAGTCGGACAGGGCCCTCCTTGAACACTGAAGCTTTCTTT | CASSRTGPSLNTEAFF
NA | NA | TRBJ1-1 | TRBV2 | TGTGCCAGCAGTCCCCGTCGGGGGGCTGGGACTGAAGCTTTCTTT | CASSPRRGAGTEAFF
TRBD1 | few | TRBJ2-5 | TRBV7-9 | TGTGCCAGCAGCTATCGGACAGGGGGCGGCCTGATTTACCAAGAGACCCAGTACTTC | CASSYRTGGGLIYQETQYF
NA | once | TRBJ1-2 | TRBV11-3 | TGTGCCAGCAGCCAAAACCTGGGCAGTATTTATGGCTACACCTTC | CASSQNLGSIYGYTF
NA | NA | TRBJ1-2 | TRBV5-1 | TGCGCCAGCAGCTTGGCCTTTGCGGGGGAGGGCTACACCTTC | CASSLAFAGEGYTF
TRBD1 | few | TRBJ1-1 | TRBV7-9 | TGTGCCAGCAGTACTACAGGGGGAGGGGGAGCTTTCTTT | CASSTTGGGGAFF
TRBD2 | NA | TRBJ2-1 | TRBV5-1 | TGCGCCAGCAGCCCGGGACTAGCGGGGTACAATGAGCAGTTCTTC | CASSPGLAGYNEQFF
NA | NA | TRBJ2-5 | TRBV18 | TGTGCCAGCTCGCCATCGGAGTTGGAAGAGACCCAGTACTTC | CASSPSELEETQYF
NA | NA | TRBJ2-5 | TRBV5-1 | TGCGCCAGCAGCTTGGAGTCTAGGGGGGGAAGGACCCAGTACTTC | CASSLESRGGRTQYF
TRBD2 | NA | TRBJ2-3 | TRBV2 | TGTGCCAGCAGTGACGACGGGGGGGCAGATACGCAGTATTTT | CASSDDGGADTQYF
NA | NA | TRBJ1-3 | TRBV7-2 | TGTGCCAGCAGCTTAATAGGGGCAAGGAACACCATATATTTT | CASSLIGARNTIYF
TRBD2 | NA | TRBJ2-7 | TRBV5-4 | TGTGCCAGCAGCTTCCCCGGGACTAGCGTAAACGAGCAGTACTTC | CASSFPGTSVNEQYF
NA | NA | TRBJ1-5 | TRBV19 | TGTGCCAGTAGTATAGAGGGACAAAGCAATCAGCCCCAGCATTTT | CASSIEGQSNQPQHF
TRBD1 | NA | TRBJ2-1 | TRBV5-1 | TGCGCCAGCAGCTTGCAAGGGACAGGAGTCTACAATGAGCAGTTCTTC | CASSLQGTGVYNEQFF
TRBD1 | few | TRBJ1-1 | TRBV5-1 | TGCGCCAGCAGCTTGCCAGGGGGCGGTGAAGCTTTCTTT | CASSLPGGGEAFF
NA | NA | TRBJ2-3 | TRBV7-9 | TGTGCCAGCACCCCCGGGGGTGGTGTGACAGATACGCAGTATTTT | CASTPGGGVTDTQYF
TRBD1 | once | TRBJ1-5 | TRBV5-5 | TGTGCCAGCTCACATGAACCGGGACAGGGGCAGCCCCAGCATTTT | CASSHEPGQGQPQHF
TRBD1 | NA | TRBJ1-3 | TRBV7-2 | TGTGCCAGCAGCTTTGGACAGGGGAACACCATATATTTT | CASSFGQGNTIYF
NA | NA | TRBJ1-2 | TRBV5-5 | TGTGCCAGCAGCGCTTTCGGTGGGCAGGGCTATGGCTACACCTTC | CASSAFGGQGYGYTF
TRBD2 | NA | TRBJ2-1 | TRBV5-1 | TGCGCCAGCAGCTTGGGGACTAGCGGTTACAATGAGCAGTTCTTC | CASSLGTSGYNEQFF
NA | NA | TRBJ2-2 | TRBV6-6 | TGTGCCAGCGCCCCACAGGGTGTGGGCACCGGGGAGCTGTTTTTT | CASAPQGVGTGELFF
TRBD2 | NA | TRBJ2-2 | TRBV19 | TGTGCCAGTAGGGGACTAGCGGGGGTCTCTAACACCGGGGAGCTGTTTTTT | CASRGLAGVSNTGELFF
NA | NA | TRBJ1-2 | TRBV27 | TGTGCCAGCAGTTTGGAGGGGCCCCATAATGGCTACACCTTC | CASSLEGPHNGYTF
NA | NA | TRBJ2-7 | TRBV19 | TGTGCCAGTAGTGGGGGCTCCTCGGGCTACGAGCAGTACTTC | CASSGGSSGYEQYF